Below are 10 T cell receptor beta chains sequenced from a single sample in a study of CD4 T cells in relation to SARS-CoV-2 and coronaviruses (dated by TCRdb to the early 2020s). Library prep was done by the immunoSEQ multiplex PCR assay. TCRdb re-hosts the immuneACCESS table, in-frame sequences only. Its copies lack some clones; in the studies checked, an unresolved V gene accounts for under half of them, and the cause for the rest is not known. Counted in this sample were roughly 63,000 clones; about 95% of them appeared once. Around 0.15% of the sample is held by the ten biggest clonotypes. CD4+ T cells from unexposed donors were collected before the COVID-19 pandemic (2011-2018). Sequencing was done on a sample of naive CD4+ T cells from PBMCs. What this sample's cell subset or site label stands for: naive CD4+ T cells isolated by negative enrichment. The receptors were sampled from a human donor in good health.

The rearrangement uses TRBV27 and TRBJ1-1; maybe TRBD1 (5 bases). V lost 8 bases and J lost 4, with 20 bases in between. The CDR3 is 15 amino acids. Germline lookup yields CDR1 MNHEY and CDR2 SMNVEV (reference sequence). The CDR3 is CASAPSVGRGTEAFF. As DNA, the CDR3 is TGTGCCAGCGCCCCCAGTGTGGGGCGGGGCACTGAAGCTTTCTTT.

The chain employs TRBV5-1 and TRBJ2-3; D possibly matches TRBD1 or TRBD2 (5 bases each). Looked up from germline, CDR1 is SGHRS and CDR2 is YFSETQ. The length of the CDR3 is 12 residues. V lost 8 bases to trimming and J lost 4 bases, with 11 bases between them. The CDR3 loop is CASKMGADTQYF. CDR3 coding DNA: TGCGCCAGTAAAATGGGGGCAGATACGCAGTATTTT. The full variable domain, completed using reference TRBV5-1 and TRBJ2-3, is KAGVTQTPRYLIKTRGQQVTLSCSPISGHRSVSWYQQTPGQGLQFLFEYFSETQRNKGNFPGRFSGRQFSNSRSEMNVSTLELGDSALYLCASKMGADTQYFGPGTRLTVL.

This chain links TRBV28 with TRBJ1-4; no clear D gene. Between the trimmed V and J ends, which lost 5 bases and 1 base, there was a span of 11 bases. The CDR3 is made up of 15 amino acids. Per germline, CDR1 MDHEN and CDR2 SYDVKM. This CDR3 is CASSLRRVTNEKLFF. The CDR3 DNA reads as TGTGCCAGCAGTCTCCGACGGGTAACTAATGAAAAACTGTTTTTT.

V gene TRBV3-1 (or the pseudogene TRBV3-2) combines with J gene TRBJ2-7, with D possibly matching TRBD1 (5 bases). This CDR3 spans 14 amino acids. The V gene's germline CDR1 is LGHDT and CDR2 YNNKEL (reference sequence). V lost 5 bases to trimming and J lost 9 bases, with 20 bases between them. The CDR3 loop reads CASSAQRPDSSQYF. The CDR3 DNA reads TGTGCCAGCAGCGCCCAACGCCCCGACAGTTCGCAGTACTTC.

To note about this clone: Sequence at one end of the junction differs from germline and may be a read error. The chain couples TRBV10-1 to TRBJ2-7; D gene ambiguous. This CDR3 has 11 amino acids. From germline, CDR1 is WNHNN and CDR2 SYGVQD (reference sequence). This CDR3 is CASMEPRTWDF. As DNA, the CDR3 is TGCGCCAGCATGGAGCCGCGGACCTGGGACTTC.

This chain uses TRBV4-2 with TRBJ2-1; the match to TRBD2 covers 11 bases. The CDR3 is 17 residues long. V lost 1 base and J lost 5; bases outside the gene matches: 7. Germline loops: CDR1 LGHNA, CDR2 YNFKEQ. CDR3 DNA sequence: TGTGCCAGCAGCCAAGGCCCAGGGACTAGCGGACACAATGAGCAGTTCTTC. This gives the protein CASSQGPGTSGHNEQFF.

J is TRBJ2-3 and V is TRBV10-3, with D hard to call. The CDR3 contains 15 residues. Trimming took off 0 bases at V and 0 bases at J, with 7 bases between the two ends. Germline CDR1 and CDR2: ENHRY and SYGVKD. CDR3: CAISESAESTDTQYF. The DNA for the CDR3 is TGTGCCATCAGTGAGTCTGCGGAGAGCACAGATACGCAGTATTTT.

This chain connects TRBV28 to TRBJ2-2, with TRBD2 matching over 10 bases. Germline values: CDR1 MDHEN, CDR2 SYDVKM. The CDR3 extends over 19 amino acids. The trim removed 3 bases at V and 6 bases at J, leaving 16 bases unmatched. CDR3 amino acids: CASSFPRSGRAGRAGELFF. The CDR3 nucleotides are TGTGCCAGCAGTTTCCCCCGGAGCGGGAGGGCCGGAAGAGCCGGGGAGCTGTTTTTT.

The V and J genes are TRBV3-1 (or the pseudogene TRBV3-2) and TRBJ2-3; 7 nucleotides line up with TRBD2. V gave up 4 bases and J gave up 6 bases; unmatched junction bases: 10. The CDR3 has 15 residues. Germline-derived CDR1 and CDR2 are LGHDT and YNNKEL (reference sequence). The CDR3 sequence: CASSRPSGAADTQYF. CDR3 in DNA: TGTGCCAGCAGCCGTCCAAGCGGGGCAGCGGATACGCAGTATTTT.

Points on this clone: The junction shows a germline mismatch at one end, possibly a read error. The CDR3 loop is CASSQGQGRKETQYF. CDR3 nucleotide sequence: TGTGCCAGCAGTCAAGGACAGGGGCGGAAAGAGACCCAGTACTTC. The chain combines TRBV3-1 (or the pseudogene TRBV3-2) with TRBJ2-5; 9 bases fit TRBD1. The CDR3 has 15 amino acids. Germline V gene data show CDR1 as LGHDT and CDR2 as YNNKEL (reference sequence).